This is a list of T cell receptor beta chains from one sample in a study of response to subunit inactivated influenza vaccine. TCRdb processed the RT-PCR reads anew with MiXCR; each CDR3 protein has one entry. In the table there are approximately 300,000 distinct CDR3 sequences, about 20% of which are singletons. The source material was PBMCs from blood, sampled less than 22 months after vaccination. These receptors were obtained from a man between 45 and 75 years old who received an inactivated influenza vaccine. Both conserved end residues are part of each CDR3. A D gene is named only where the DNA matches it firmly. Size tells how often a clone was seen (once, few, many) or the class of an expanded clone, and some rows leave it out.

d_call j_call v_call clone_size cdr3_aa cdr3_nt
. TRBJ1-4 TRBV6-2/TRBV6-3 . CASFTAREEKLFF TGTGCCAGCTTTACGGCGCGGGAAGAAAAACTGTTTTTT
. TRBJ2-3 TRBV7-9 . CASSFKGDTQYF TGTGCCAGCAGCTTCAAGGGAGATACGCAGTATTTT
TRBD1 TRBJ2-5 TRBV5-6 . CASSVTGTAYPRPETQYF TGTGCCAGCAGCGTTACCGGGACAGCCTATCCCCGACCTGAGACCCAGTACTTC
TRBD1 TRBJ2-3 TRBV12-3/TRBV12-4 . CASSLDRRTGSTDTQYF TGTGCCAGCAGTTTAGATCGTAGGACAGGGAGCACAGATACGCAGTATTTT
. TRBJ1-6 TRBV23-1 . CASSQSRVGQPSIPWSPLHF TGCGCCAGCAGTCAATCGAGGGTCGGACAGCCCTCGATCCCCTGGTCGCCCCTCCACTTT
. TRBJ1-6 TRBV12-3/TRBV12-4 . CASTGANYNSPLHF TGTGCCAGCACTGGGGCCAACTATAATTCACCCCTCCACTTT
TRBD1 TRBJ1-1 TRBV20-1 many CSAPRQGTEAFF TGCAGTGCCCCTAGACAGGGGACTGAAGCTTTCTTT
. TRBJ1-4 TRBV6-1 few CASSPPPGQEGEKLFF TGTGCCAGCAGTCCCCCTCCGGGTCAGGAAGGTGAAAAACTGTTTTTT
. TRBJ1-4 TRBV6-1 . CASSAGTPNGGEKLFF TGTGCCAGCAGCGCCGGGACACCGAATGGGGGGGAAAAACTGTTTTTT
. TRBJ1-5 TRBV21-1 . CASSTSSLGRNQPQHF TGTGCCAGCAGCACCAGTAGTTTAGGGCGCAATCAGCCCCAGCATTTT
TRBD1 TRBJ1-2 TRBV20-1 . CSARGKDRSYGYTF TGCAGTGCTAGGGGCAAGGACAGGAGCTATGGCTACACCTTC
TRBD1 TRBJ2-2 TRBV12-3/TRBV12-4 . CASSPTKTGSTGELFF TGTGCCAGCAGCCCCACGAAGACAGGGAGCACCGGGGAGCTGTTTTTT
. TRBJ2-2 TRBV6-1 . CASSRTPNAGELFF TGTGCCAGCAGTCGAACTCCCAACGCCGGGGAGCTGTTTTTT
. TRBJ1-1 TRBV2 few CASKTESGTEAFF TGTGCCAGCAAGACCGAGTCAGGGACTGAAGCTTTCTTT
. TRBJ1-6 TRBV18 . CASSTQGSNSPLHF TGTGCCAGCTCAACCCAGGGATCAAATTCACCCCTCCACTTT
TRBD2 TRBJ2-3 TRBV4-1 . CASSSPFGGRADTQYF TGCGCCAGCAGTTCCCCGTTTGGGGGGAGGGCAGATACGCAGTATTTT
. TRBJ1-5 TRBV27 few CASSLGHGKGQPQHF TGTGCCAGCAGTTTGGGACATGGAAAAGGTCAGCCCCAGCATTTT
TRBD2 TRBJ2-5 TRBV9 . CASSVGLAGGKETQYF TGTGCCAGCAGCGTAGGACTAGCGGGAGGGAAAGAGACCCAGTACTTC
. TRBJ1-2 TRBV10-3 many CAISDPQEAGNYGYTF TGTGCCATCAGTGACCCACAGGAAGCCGGGAACTATGGCTACACCTTC
. TRBJ2-5 TRBV6-5 few CASSYPGQETQYF TGTGCCAGCAGTTATCCAGGCCAAGAGACCCAGTACTTC
TRBD1 TRBJ2-3 TRBV12-3/TRBV12-4 few CASSLHGQGVDTQYF TGTGCCAGCAGTTTGCACGGACAGGGGGTAGATACGCAGTATTTT
. TRBJ1-6 TRBV20-1 few CSARPDSSYNSPLHF TGCAGTGCTAGACCAGACAGCTCCTATAATTCACCCCTCCACTTT
. TRBJ1-5 TRBV20-1 many CSARLGNSNQPQHF TGCAGTGCTAGACTGGGAAATAGCAATCAGCCCCAGCATTTT
. TRBJ1-1 TRBV18 . CASSASRGDTEAFF TGTGCCAGCTCGGCCAGCAGGGGTGACACTGAAGCTTTCTTT
TRBD2 TRBJ2-7 TRBV2 few CASRRSGRAGYEQYF TGTGCCAGCAGGCGGAGCGGGAGGGCCGGATACGAGCAGTACTTC
. TRBJ1-1 TRBV6-2/TRBV6-3 few CASSQPQGSEAFF TGTGCCAGCAGTCAGCCGCAGGGCTCTGAAGCTTTCTTT
TRBD1 TRBJ1-5 TRBV2 . CASSEEDPGQGRQPQHF TGTGCCAGCAGTGAAGAAGATCCGGGACAGGGTCGTCAGCCCCAGCATTTT
. TRBJ2-2 TRBV9 medium-sized CASSTKGELFF TGTGCCAGCAGCACCAAAGGGGAGCTGTTTTTT
. TRBJ1-3 TRBV2 few CASRRDLSGNTIYF TGTGCCAGCCGCCGGGACCTCTCTGGAAACACCATATATTTT
TRBD1 TRBJ2-7 TRBV7-8 . CASSLRQGDEQYF TGTGCCAGCAGCTTACGACAGGGCGACGAGCAGTACTTC
TRBD2 TRBJ2-7 TRBV29-1 . CSVAGTPSGAYEQYF TGCAGCGTTGCCGGGACTCCTAGCGGGGCCTACGAGCAGTACTTC
TRBD1 TRBJ1-4 TRBV4-2 . CASSQQGVDEKLFF TGTGCCAGCAGCCAACAGGGGGTAGATGAAAAACTGTTTTTT
. TRBJ1-1 TRBV4-3 . CASSPPGTHYEEAFF TGCGCCAGCAGCCCACCCGGGACACACTACGAGGAAGCTTTCTTT
TRBD1 TRBJ1-1 TRBV29-1 . CSVDRGAYTEAFF TGCAGCGTTGACAGGGGGGCGTACACTGAAGCTTTCTTT
. TRBJ1-6 TRBV5-1 . CASSLRGVPYNSPLHF TGCGCCAGCAGCTTGCGAGGGGTGCCCTATAATTCACCCCTCCACTTT
. TRBJ2-5 TRBV10-3 . CATSTSASETQYF TGTGCCACGTCGACTAGTGCTTCGGAGACCCAGTACTTC
. TRBJ2-1 TRBV7-9 few CASRREPGRFYNEQFF TGTGCCAGCAGGAGGGAACCGGGACGATTCTACAATGAGCAGTTCTTC
. TRBJ2-1 TRBV20-1 . CSARYVWSGGEQFF TGCAGTGCTAGATACGTATGGTCGGGTGGTGAGCAGTTCTTC
. TRBJ1-1 TRBV10-3 many CASAGQPNTEAFF TGTGCCAGCGCAGGACAGCCGAACACTGAAGCTTTCTTT
TRBD1 TRBJ1-4 TRBV28 . CASSLSGQSNEKLFF TGTGCCAGCAGTTTATCGGGACAGTCTAATGAAAAACTGTTTTTT
. TRBJ2-7 TRBV7-9 . CASSPVLMYEQYF TGTGCCAGCAGCCCCGTCCTAATGTACGAGCAGTACTTC
. TRBJ1-1 TRBV3-1 . CASRDNKNTEAFF TGTGCCAGCAGGGACAATAAAAACACTGAAGCTTTCTTT
. TRBJ1-1 TRBV27 few CASSPWDAFQGTEAFF TGTGCCAGCAGTCCCTGGGACGCCTTCCAGGGGACTGAAGCTTTCTTT
. TRBJ2-4 TRBV5-5 . CASSPSWAAKNIQYF TGTGCCAGCAGCCCGTCTTGGGCGGCCAAAAACATTCAGTACTTC
TRBD1 TRBJ2-1 TRBV29-1 few CSVDGQGADEQFF TGCAGCGTTGACGGACAGGGGGCCGATGAGCAGTTCTTC
TRBD1 TRBJ1-1 TRBV10-3 many CATSGQVNTEAFF TGTGCCACCTCTGGACAGGTCAACACTGAAGCTTTCTTT
. TRBJ1-3 TRBV4-2 . CASSQEFANTIYF TGTGCCAGCAGCCAAGAGTTTGCAAACACCATATATTTT
TRBD1 TRBJ2-1 TRBV4-1 . CASSRQGQSSYNEQFF TGCGCCAGCAGCCGTCAGGGACAGAGCTCCTACAATGAGCAGTTCTTC
. TRBJ1-1 TRBV20-1 . CSARRVMGTEAFF TGCAGTGCTAGAAGGGTTATGGGCACTGAAGCTTTCTTT
. TRBJ1-3 TRBV11-2 few CASSLSISGNTIYF TGTGCCAGCAGTTTGTCAATCTCTGGAAACACCATATATTTT
. TRBJ2-1 TRBV7-9 . CASSFRGPNEQFF TGTGCCAGCAGCTTCAGGGGTCCTAATGAGCAGTTCTTC
. TRBJ1-4 TRBV7-9 many CASSFIVEKLFF TGTGCCAGCAGCTTTATTGTAGAAAAACTGTTTTTT
. TRBJ1-5 TRBV6-2/TRBV6-3 few CASSYYLGNQPQHF TGTGCCAGCAGTTACTATTTGGGCAATCAGCCCCAGCATTTT